These 26 T cell receptor beta chains share one sample of origin, sequenced in a study of beta chain features in type 1 diabetes. Study-wide results and limits: Shorter TCRB CDR3s, moderately but significantly so, were found in Type 1 diabetes patients in all four CD4+ subsets.

TCRB transcripts that were expressed got sequenced, as all of the isolated RNA had been reverse transcribed. Produced via immunoSEQ multiplex PCR; TCRdb's table is partial and in-frame only. Among a few hundred thousand clones listed, around 12% were seen once. Their recognized antigens are unknown. The sample taken for sequencing was naive CD4+ T cells from blood. The receptors were gathered from a woman aged 18-29 years with type 1 diabetes.

This clone has only a few counts. The V call is TRBV27, the J call TRBJ2-1; no clear D gene. This CDR3 has 15 residues. The germline V and J ends were trimmed by 3 bases and 0 bases, with 9 bases remaining between them. Per germline, CDR1 MNHEY and CDR2 SMNVEV (reference sequence). The CDR3 reads CASSFTRSSYNEQFF. The CDR3 DNA is TGTGCCAGCAGTTTCACAAGGAGCTCCTACAATGAGCAGTTCTTC.

This clone was observed a handful of times. The chain has TRBV7-2 and TRBJ2-5; possible D gene TRBD2, 5 bases. There are 13 residues in the CDR3. CDR1 is SGHTA and CDR2 is FQGNSA in the germline V gene. V was cut by 3 bases and J by 5 bases, with 10 bases left in between. This chain's CDR3 is CASSFAREETQYF. In DNA, the CDR3 is TGTGCCAGCAGCTTCGCGAGGGAGGAGACCCAGTACTTC.

The chain employs TRBV2 and TRBJ2-5; no clear D gene. This CDR3 comprises 13 residues. Germline CDR1 is SNHLY and CDR2 is FYNNEI. Trimming stripped 6 bases from V and 7 bases from J, with 15 bases between. As DNA, the CDR3 is TGTGCCAGCAGAGACCCGCCAGGTGGGACCCAGTACTTC. It specifies CASRDPPGGTQYF.

The chain combines TRBV6-5 with TRBJ1-1; 7 bases agree with TRBD1. The CDR3 consists of 14 residues. Germline-derived CDR1 and CDR2 are MNHEY and SVGAGI. The J segment lost 7 bases and the V segment lost 6 bases, leaving 11 bases of the junction unmatched. CDR3 region: CASSPNPDRDEAFF. In DNA form, the CDR3 reads TGTGCCAGCAGCCCAAACCCCGACAGGGATGAAGCTTTCTTT.

This clone was seen only a few times. The genes are TRBV28 and TRBJ2-3; D may be TRBD2 (6 bases). The CDR3 is made up of 15 amino acids. V lost 6 bases and J lost 0, with 13 bases in between. CDR1 and CDR2 (germline): MDHEN, SYDVKM. CDR3 DNA sequence: TGTGCCAGCAGAGTACTAGCTAAAAGCACAGATACGCAGTATTTT. Translation: CASRVLAKSTDTQYF.

V usage is TRBV9 and J usage is TRBJ1-2; possible D gene TRBD1, 5 bases. Germline V gives CDR1 SGDLS, CDR2 YYNGEE. This CDR3 is built from 16 residues. Trimming took 0 bases from V and 8 from J, leaving 20 bases between them. The CDR3 coding sequence is TGTGCCAGCAGCGTAGGGGGGGGAGGGACCGGTGGCGGCTACACCTTC. As protein: CASSVGGGGTGGGYTF.

In its sample, this clone was seen a few times. The chain combines TRBV2 with TRBJ2-1; no firm D call. Germline-derived CDR1 and CDR2 are SNHLY and FYNNEI. V was clipped by 10 bases and J by 0 bases, with 10 bases between them. The CDR3 loop spans 13 amino acids. The CDR3 DNA sequence: TGTGCCACTAAAGAATTCTCCTACAATGAGCAGTTCTTC. Translation gives CATKEFSYNEQFF.

This clone has a handful of counts. The rearrangement uses TRBV23-1 and TRBJ1-4; D might be TRBD1 (5 bases). TRBV23-1 is an open reading frame whose function is uncertain. Deletions cut 6 bases from V and 0 bases from J, with 8 bases between. This CDR3 region has 14 residues. DNA for the CDR3: TGCGCCAGCAGCGACAGTTCAACTAATGAAAAACTGTTTTTT. This gives the protein CASSDSSTNEKLFF.

Regarding this clone: Other DNA sequences in this specimen translate into the identical CDR3. The chain carries TRBV7-2 and TRBJ2-1; D possibly corresponds to TRBD1 (5 bases). Germline CDR1 is SGHTA and CDR2 is FQGNSA. Trimming removed 5 bases from V and 7 bases from J, with 9 bases in between. The CDR3 has 12 residues. This chain's CDR3 is CASSLRVNEQFF. CDR3 nucleotides: TGTGCCAGCAGCCTCAGGGTTAATGAGCAGTTCTTC.

The chain has TRBV29-1 and TRBJ1-2, with 9 bases fitting TRBD1. Germline trimming cut 6 bases from V and 7 bases from J; bases unmatched to any gene: 9. This CDR3 is built from 13 residues. From germline, CDR1 is SQVTM and CDR2 ANQGSEA. The CDR3, as DNA: TGCAGCGTAGCGACAGGGGGTATGAGTGGCTACACCTTC. Translated, it gives CSVATGGMSGYTF. Full variable domain (remainder filled in from reference TRBV29-1 and TRBJ1-2): SAVISQKPSRDICQRGTSLTIQCQVDSQVTMMFWYRQQPGQSLTLIATANQGSEATYESGFVIDKFPISRPNLTFSTLTVSNMSPEDSSIYLCSVATGGMSGYTFGSGTRLTVV.

The chain employs TRBV9 and TRBJ2-1, with 10 bases fitting TRBD2. Germline CDR1 reads SGDLS; CDR2 reads YYNGEE. V lost 0 bases to trimming and J lost 9 bases; unmatched junction nucleotides: 12. This CDR3 has 17 amino acids. CDR3 bases: TGTGCCAGCAGCGTAGTTCCTAGCGGGAGTAGTTTGGCTGAGCAGTTCTTC. Its protein is CASSVVPSGSSLAEQFF. The variable domain in full, completed from reference TRBV9 and TRBJ2-1, reads DSGVTQTPKHLITATGQRVTLRCSPRSGDLSVYWYQQSLDQGLQFLIQYYNGEERAKGNILERFSAQQFPDLHSELNLSSLELGDSALYFCASSVVPSGSSLAEQFFGPGTRLTVL.

This rearrangement joins TRBV15 to TRBJ1-3; D is unresolved. The CDR3 length is 15 residues. Deletions cut 4 bases from V and 0 bases from J, with 10 bases between. The germline V gene encodes CDR1 LNHNV and CDR2 YYDKDF (reference sequence). The CDR3: CATSTPAGSGNTIYF. CDR3 DNA: TGTGCCACCAGCACCCCGGCGGGCTCTGGAAACACCATATATTTT.

This clone was seen a handful of times. The gene calls are TRBV18 and TRBJ2-5; 7 bases are shared with TRBD1. Germline assignment: CDR1 KGHSH and CDR2 LQKENI. This CDR3 spans 14 amino acids. The V segment lost 3 bases and the J segment 4 bases; nucleotides outside the gene matches: 5. CDR3 sequence (DNA): TGTGCCAGCTCACCCGGACAGGAACGAGAGACCCAGTACTTC. As protein: CASSPGQERETQYF. The full variable domain, with the rest looked up from reference TRBV18 and TRBJ2-5, is NAGVMQNPRHLVRRRGQEARLRCSPMKGHSHVYWYRQLPEEGLKFMVYLQKENIIDESGMPKERFSAEFPKEGPSILRIQQVVRGDSAAYFCASSPGQERETQYFGPGTRLLVL.

This clone was seen only a few times. The genes are TRBV4-3 and TRBJ2-1, with D perhaps matching TRBD2 (6 bases). Germline V lookup: CDR1 LGHNA, CDR2 YSLEER. V was trimmed by 2 bases and J by 4 bases, leaving 12 bases between them. This CDR3 spans 15 amino acids. The CDR3 DNA reads as TGCGCCAGCAGCCAATCTACCGGGAGATACAATGAGCAGTTCTTC. Its translation: CASSQSTGRYNEQFF.

The chain carries TRBV28 and TRBJ2-7; tentatively, D is TRBD1 (6 bases). CDR3 size: 17 residues. Germline lookup yields CDR1 MDHEN and CDR2 SYDVKM. The V gene lost 5 bases and the J gene lost 6 bases, with 26 bases spanning the gap. This CDR3 reads CASSPPRHGTSVSEQYF. The CDR3 DNA sequence: TGTGCCAGCAGTCCACCAAGGCACGGGACAAGCGTCTCCGAGCAGTACTTC.

The rearrangement links TRBV29-1 to TRBJ2-5; tentative D call: TRBD2 (6 bases). Between the trimmed V and J ends, which lost 3 bases and 1 base, there was a span of 18 bases. Germline V CDR1 and CDR2: SQVTM, ANQGSEA. This CDR3 region has 16 residues. CDR3 DNA: TGCAGCGTTGACCAAGGGACTTTCGAACCCCAAGAGACCCAGTACTTC. Its protein product is CSVDQGTFEPQETQYF.

The CDR3 DNA follows: TGTGCCGGAACGCCAGGGGGCGGAGACGAGCAGTACTTC. The encoded protein is CAGTPGGGDEQYF. This sequence joins TRBV7-2 and TRBJ2-7, with 8 bases lining up with TRBD1. CDR1 is SGHTA and CDR2 is FQGNSA in the germline V gene. The trim removed 11 bases at V and 5 bases at J, leaving 11 bases unmatched. This CDR3 comprises 13 residues.

This rearrangement joins TRBV6-5 to TRBJ2-7; TRBD1 matches 9 bases. V was pared by 6 bases and J by 6 bases, with 9 bases of the junction left unmatched. Germline CDR1 is MNHEY and CDR2 is SVGAGI. The CDR3 consists of 14 residues. This chain's CDR3 is CASRTPGQGIEQYF. The CDR3, as DNA: TGTGCCAGCAGAACGCCGGGACAGGGAATCGAGCAGTACTTC.

This chain links TRBV15 with TRBJ2-3; 12 bases align to TRBD2. This CDR3 is 16 amino acids long. J was trimmed by 2 bases and V by 5 bases; bases with no gene match: 5. Germline CDR1 is LNHNV and CDR2 is YYDKDF (reference sequence). CDR3 sequence reads: CATSGGTSGLTDTQYF. For the CDR3, the DNA is TGTGCCACCAGCGGGGGGACTAGCGGGCTCACAGATACGCAGTATTTT.

DNA of the CDR3: TGTGCCAGCCGAAGACCGGGACAGGTTAACTATGGCTACACCTTC. As protein: CASRRPGQVNYGYTF. This chain connects TRBV11-2 to TRBJ1-2, with 8 bases identical to TRBD1. In germline, CDR1 is SGHAT, CDR2 FQNNGV. The CDR3 covers 15 residues. V lost 8 bases to trimming and J lost 1 base; unmatched junction nucleotides: 9.

This clone was found a few times. V is TRBV5-6 and J is TRBJ2-7; D perhaps matches TRBD2 (5 bases). Germline values: CDR1 SGHDT, CDR2 YYEEEE. This CDR3 has 13 amino acids. V gave up 2 bases and J gave up 7 bases, with 13 bases separating them. In DNA, the CDR3 is TGTGCCAGCAGCTTATTTGGTCCGGGGGAGCAGTACTTC. Translated: CASSLFGPGEQYF.

This clone was picked up a small number of times. V gene TRBV11-2 combines with J gene TRBJ2-5, with D perhaps TRBD2 (5 bases). Germline V lookup: CDR1 SGHAT, CDR2 FQNNGV. The CDR3 is 15 amino acids. Deletions cut 1 base from V and 1 base from J, with 10 bases between. The CDR3 is CASSLGQTIQETQYF. As DNA, the CDR3 is TGTGCCAGCAGCTTAGGGCAGACTATCCAAGAGACCCAGTACTTC.

Note on this clone: At one end, the junction sequence differs from germline, possibly due to a read error. The chain is built from TRBV18 and TRBJ2-7; 11 nucleotides line up with TRBD2. Germline values: CDR1 KGHSH, CDR2 LQKENI. The length of the CDR3 is 13 residues. CDR3 sequence: CASSPGLAVTPNF. The CDR3 DNA reads TGTGCCAGCTCACCGGGACTAGCGGTAACCCCCAACTTC. Full variable domain (rest looked up from reference TRBV18 and TRBJ2-7): NAGVMQNPRHLVRRRGQEARLRCSPMKGHSHVYWYRQLPEEGLKFMVYLQKENIIDESGMPKERFSAEFPKEGPSILRIQQVVRGDSAAYFCASSPGLAVTPNFGPGTRLTVT.

The chain recombines TRBV5-1 with TRBJ2-5; 9 nucleotides match TRBD1. J gave up 2 bases and V 7 bases, and 3 bases lay outside the gene matches. CDR1 is SGHRS, CDR2 YFSETQ, per germline. The CDR3 length is 13 residues. This CDR3 reads CASGTGRQETQYF. The DNA for the CDR3 is TGCGCCAGCGGGACAGGGCGACAAGAGACCCAGTACTTC.

The chain combines TRBV7-9 with TRBJ2-1, with D possibly matching TRBD2 (5 bases). Germline CDR1 reads SEHNR; CDR2 reads FQNEAQ (reference sequence). The CDR3 loop spans 14 amino acids. The germline V and J ends were trimmed by 5 bases and 3 bases, with 11 bases remaining between them. The CDR3 coding sequence is TGTGCCAGCAGCCCATCTCGGGGCTACAATGAGCAGTTCTTC. Encoded protein: CASSPSRGYNEQFF.

This clone was seen only a few times. The rearrangement joins TRBV7-9 to TRBJ2-3, with D perhaps TRBD1 or TRBD2 (6 bases each). In germline, CDR1 is SEHNR, CDR2 FQNEAQ (reference sequence). There are 14 residues in the CDR3. V was clipped by 10 bases and J by 2 bases, with 16 bases between them. CDR3 protein: CATRRGSDTDTQYF. CDR3 bases: TGTGCCACCAGGAGGGGGAGCGACACAGATACGCAGTATTTT.